This passage covers 9 T cell receptor beta chains from one sample sequenced in a study of T cell repertoires in cytomegalovirus infection (dated by TCRdb to the late 2010s). The sequencer listed for this sample is Illumina HiSeq 1500. Clones were called with MiXCR by TCRdb after fastp trimmed the public reads at Q25, and only in-frame beta chains were retained. CDR3 protein duplicates are merged, each entry listing the most common genes and DNA. The sample table lists approximately 500,000 distinct CDR3 sequences, around 27% of them with a count of one. Clones ranked in the top ten supply roughly an eighth of the sample. Sequencing used PBMCs. The receptors derive from a human donor in good health (CMV status not recorded). Some clones in this sample may be carry-over from other donors' samples.

V usage is TRBV18 and J usage is TRBJ1-1, with TRBD1 as a possible D gene (5 bases). CDR1 is KGHSH, CDR2 LQKENI, per germline. The CDR3 loop spans 16 amino acids. V was shortened by 2 bases and J by 5 bases, with 18 bases between the two germline ends. The CDR3 loop reads CASSPIREARTTEAFF. The CDR3 DNA is TGTGCCAGCTCACCAATCAGGGAGGCCAGGACTACTGAAGCTTTCTTT.

This clonotype came up once. This chain's CDR3 is CASSQQGRSGGYTF. CDR3 nucleotides: TGCGCCAGCAGCCAACAGGGGCGATCCGGGGGCTACACCTTC. This chain uses TRBV4-3 with TRBJ1-2; possible D gene TRBD1, 6 bases. The CDR3 covers 14 residues. Germline CDR1 LGHNA, CDR2 YSLEER. With 2 bases removed from V and 8 bases from J, the gap between germline ends came to 15 bases.

This clonotype occurred a few times. The chain links TRBV4-1 to TRBJ1-6, with no clear D. CDR3 length equals 15 residues. Between the trimmed V and J ends, which lost 1 base and 0 bases, there was a span of 4 bases. CDR1 and CDR2 from the germline V gene are MGHRA and YSYEKL. The CDR3 here is CASSQGGSYNSPLHF. The CDR3 DNA reads TGCGCCAGCAGCCAAGGGGGCTCCTATAATTCACCCCTCCACTTT.

This clonotype was observed many times. The gene calls are TRBV7-2 and TRBJ2-3; 10 nucleotides agree with TRBD2. The CDR3 covers 16 residues. The V gene end was trimmed by 2 bases and the J gene end by 1 base; junction bases not matched to a gene: 3. The germline V gene encodes CDR1 SGHTA and CDR2 FQGNSA. In DNA form, the CDR3 reads TGTGCCAGCAGCTTACTAGCGGGAGTTGGCACAGATACGCAGTATTTT. It translates to CASSLLAGVGTDTQYF.

V usage is TRBV7-8 and J usage is TRBJ2-7, with TRBD2 matching over 7 bases. CDR3 length: 16 amino acids. The V gene end was trimmed by 1 base and the J gene end by 5 bases; junction bases not matched to a gene: 11. Germline assignment: CDR1 SGHVS and CDR2 FQNEAQ. As DNA, the CDR3 is TGTGCCAGCAGCTTAGAATTCGGCGGGAGTACGGACGAGCAGTACGTC. It specifies CASSLEFGGSTDEQYV.

This rearrangement joins TRBV20-1 to TRBJ2-1; D may match TRBD1 or TRBD2 (5 bases each). The V gene lost 3 bases and the J gene lost 14 bases, with 14 bases spanning the gap. CDR1 and CDR2 (germline): DFQATT, SNEGSKA (reference sequence). The CDR3 totals 11 residues. DNA for the CDR3: TGCAGTGCTAGGGGGGACCACTGGGAGTTCTTC. Protein product: CSARGDHWEFF.

The rearrangement joins TRBV20-1 to TRBJ2-1, with TRBD2 identical over 9 bases. The ends lost 6 bases at V and 2 bases at J; junction bases unmatched: 11. The CDR3 totals 16 residues. CDR1 is DFQATT and CDR2 is SNEGSKA in the germline V gene (reference sequence). The CDR3 reads CSAYGGLAGTYNEQFF. CDR3 coding DNA: TGCAGTGCGTACGGGGGGCTAGCGGGAACCTACAATGAGCAGTTCTTC.

This clonotype was counted at least ten times. The gene calls are TRBV28 and TRBJ1-6; D possibly corresponds to TRBD1 (5 bases). Trimming took off 2 bases at V and 3 bases at J, with 17 bases between the two ends. The germline CDR1 and CDR2 sequences are MDHEN and SYDVKM. This CDR3 is built from 18 residues. The CDR3 region is CASSLPGGDRYYNSPLHF. The DNA of the CDR3 is TGTGCCAGCAGTTTACCTGGAGGGGATCGATACTATAATTCACCCCTCCACTTT.

This clonotype was recorded once. The chain couples TRBV20-1 to TRBJ1-4, with a possible D match to TRBD1 (6 bases). V was trimmed by 5 bases and J by 8 bases, leaving 18 bases between them. The germline gives CDR1 DFQATT, CDR2 SNEGSKA (reference sequence). The CDR3 length is 14 residues. CDR3 sequence (DNA): TGCAGTGCTCAACGGGGGGCGCGGAACGAAAAACTGTTTTTT. Protein: CSAQRGARNEKLFF.